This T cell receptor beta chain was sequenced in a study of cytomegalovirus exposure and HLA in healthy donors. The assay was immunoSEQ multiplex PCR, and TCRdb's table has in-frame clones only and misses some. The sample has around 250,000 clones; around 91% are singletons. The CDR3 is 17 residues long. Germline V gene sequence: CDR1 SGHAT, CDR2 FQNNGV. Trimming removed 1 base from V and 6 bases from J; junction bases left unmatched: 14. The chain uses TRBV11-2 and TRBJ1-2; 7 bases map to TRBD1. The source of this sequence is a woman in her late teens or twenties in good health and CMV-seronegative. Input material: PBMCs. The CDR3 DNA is TGTGCCAGCAGCTTAGTGTACAGGGGAACGGAACGAGATGGCTACACCTTC. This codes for CASSLVYRGTERDGYTF.